One and the same sample provided the 20 T cell receptor beta chains below, sequenced in a study of low-dose radiotherapy and immunotherapy resistance in tumors. This sample's time point: after trial treatment. Noted treatment: LDRT plus nivolumab, ipilimumab, low-dose cyclophosphamide and aspirin (RACIN trial). Alpha- and beta-chain coverage of first-strand cDNA came from TRAV- and TRBV-specific primers. Using a constant-region primer together with a V-primer adapter, TCRs were subjected to approximately 20 PCR cycles of amplification. TCRdb processed the reads anew with MiXCR; each CDR3 protein has one entry. The sample includes about 100,000 distinct CDR3 sequences, around 20% of them seen just once. The sample in question was PBMCs, obtained after low-dose radiotherapy plus immunotherapy. These receptors came from a male donor with prostate cancer.

This clonotype was seen many times. The chain links TRBV5-8 to TRBJ1-3; weak D call: TRBD1 (6 bases). CDR3 length equals 12 residues. Germline CDR1 SGHTS, CDR2 YDEGEE. The germline V and J ends were trimmed by 4 bases and 8 bases, with 10 bases remaining between them. CDR3 bases: TGTGCCAGCAGCCCAAGGGGGGACACCATATATTTT. This codes for CASSPRGDTIYF.

This clonotype was counted many times. The rearrangement joins TRBV7-3 to TRBJ1-6; D is uncertain. Germline values: CDR1 SGHTA, CDR2 FQGTGA. The CDR3 consists of 13 residues. V was trimmed by 5 bases and J by 8 bases, leaving 10 bases between them. CDR3 DNA: TGTGCCAGCAGCGTACACGGGGATTCACCCCTCCACTTT. Protein product: CASSVHGDSPLHF. Filled out from reference TRBV7-3 and TRBJ1-6, the complete variable domain reads GAGVSQTPSNKVTEKGKYVELRCDPISGHTALYWYRQSLGQGPEFLIYFQGTGAADDSGLPNDRFFAVRPEGSVSTLKIQRTERGDSAVYLCASSVHGDSPLHFGNGTRLTVT.

CDR3 sequence (DNA): TGTGCCAGCAGCCCGCGTTGGGGATATGGCTACACCTTC. It codes for CASSPRWGYGYTF. This chain joins TRBV5-8 and TRBJ1-2; no clear D gene. The CDR3 is 13 residues long. V lost 4 bases, J lost 5 bases, and 12 bases lay in between. The germline V gene encodes CDR1 SGHTS and CDR2 YDEGEE.

The CDR3 protein is CASKAWTGKSYYEQYF. The CDR3 DNA reads TGTGCCAGCAAGGCCTGGACAGGAAAAAGTTATTACGAGCAGTACTTC. J is TRBJ2-7 and V is TRBV2, with 7 bases aligning to TRBD1. V dropped 7 bases and J dropped 4; count of bases not matched to a gene: 16. The CDR3 spans 16 residues. Germline loops: CDR1 SNHLY, CDR2 FYNNEI.

This sequence joins TRBV28 and TRBJ1-1; 9 bases are shared with TRBD1. The V and J ends lost 4 bases and 6 bases, in that order; junction bases with no gene match: 18. The germline gives CDR1 MDHEN, CDR2 SYDVKM. This CDR3 region has 18 residues. The CDR3 loop reads CASSSISGTGYGYPEAFF. CDR3 coding DNA: TGTGCCAGCAGTTCCATATCCGGGACAGGGTACGGGTACCCTGAAGCTTTCTTT.

The sample holds many counts of this clonotype. J is TRBJ2-1 and V is TRBV5-4; D might be TRBD2 (6 bases). The CDR3 sequence is 12 residues long. Germline CDR1 SGHNT, CDR2 YYREEE (reference sequence). Trimming took off 4 bases at V and 9 bases at J, with 11 bases between the two ends. The CDR3 DNA is TGTGCCAGCAGCCCGGGGGTCGGTGAGCAGTTCTTC. This translates into CASSPGVGEQFF.

This clonotype was observed a few times. The rearrangement joins TRBV5-1 to TRBJ2-7; D call uncertain. Germline loops: CDR1 SGHRS, CDR2 YFSETQ. CDR3 size: 11 residues. Trimming removed 0 bases at V and 5 bases at J, with 3 bases between. DNA of the CDR3: TGCGCCAGCAGCTTGGGCCACGAGCAGTACTTC. This encodes CASSLGHEQYF. Full variable domain (remainder filled in from reference TRBV5-1 and TRBJ2-7): KAGVTQTPRYLIKTRGQQVTLSCSPISGHRSVSWYQQTPGQGLQFLFEYFSETQRNKGNFPGRFSGRQFSNSRSEMNVSTLELGDSALYLCASSLGHEQYFGPGTRLTVT.

The V and J genes are TRBV5-1 and TRBJ1-6; 9 positions agree with TRBD1. The ends lost 4 bases at V and 11 bases at J; junction bases unmatched: 10. The length of the CDR3 is 15 residues. Germline V gene sequence: CDR1 SGHRS, CDR2 YFSETQ. The CDR3 loop is CASSPRTGGEAPLHF. Here the CDR3 DNA reads TGCGCCAGCAGCCCCCGAACAGGGGGCGAGGCACCCCTCCACTTT. The variable domain in full, with the rest retrieved from reference TRBV5-1 and TRBJ1-6, is KAGVTQTPRYLIKTRGQQVTLSCSPISGHRSVSWYQQTPGQGLQFLFEYFSETQRNKGNFPGRFSGRQFSNSRSEMNVSTLELGDSALYLCASSPRTGGEAPLHFGNGTRLTVT.

As for this clonotype: A far larger clone lies a single base away; this is likely a read error. The chain uses TRBV12-3 or TRBV12-4 and TRBJ2-1, with 7 bases identical to TRBD1. This CDR3 has 12 residues. The V and J ends lost 5 bases and 10 bases, in that order; junction bases with no gene match: 5. CDR3 protein: CASSDRAYEQFF. Here the CDR3 DNA reads TGTGCCAGCAGTGACAGGGCCTACGAGCAGTTCTTC.

Comment on this clonotype: A read error may produce the germline difference seen at one junction end. The chain has TRBV6-6 and TRBJ1-5, with D unclear. Germline V lookup: CDR1 MNHNY, CDR2 SVGAGI (reference sequence). The CDR3 extends over 15 amino acids. The CDR3 sequence is CSSRPTGGRDQPQHF. The CDR3 DNA sequence: TGTTCCAGCCGCCCGACGGGAGGTCGGGATCAGCCCCAGCATTTT.

The sample holds many counts of this clonotype. The chain has TRBV18 and TRBJ2-3, with D tentatively TRBD2 (7 bases). CDR1 is KGHSH and CDR2 is LQKENI in the germline V gene. V lost 0 bases and J 8 bases, leaving 15 bases between the germline ends. The CDR3 extends over 15 amino acids. The CDR3 here is CASSPPMGGLGTQYF. The CDR3 region has the DNA TGTGCCAGCTCACCACCGATGGGGGGGCTCGGTACGCAGTATTTT. The full variable domain, with the rest looked up from reference TRBV18 and TRBJ2-3, is NAGVMQNPRHLVRRRGQEARLRCSPMKGHSHVYWYRQLPEEGLKFMVYLQKENIIDESGMPKERFSAEFPKEGPSILRIQQVVRGDSAAYFCASSPPMGGLGTQYFGPGTRLTVL.

This clonotype was recorded at least ten times. The rearrangement uses TRBV12-3 or TRBV12-4 and TRBJ2-3; D uncertain. Trimming shortened V by 6 bases and J by 3 bases, and 10 bases separated the two germline ends. The CDR3 loop spans 13 amino acids. CDR3 loop: CASSPLRTDTQYF. CDR3 DNA sequence: TGTGCCAGCAGCCCCCTTAGAACAGATACGCAGTATTTT.

This clonotype was found many times. V and J are TRBV6-6 and TRBJ2-7, with 11 bases that match TRBD1. CDR3 length equals 17 residues. The junction had 5 bases not matched to a gene; V was cut back by 0 bases and J by 1 base. The germline CDR1 and CDR2 sequences are MNHNY and SVGAGI (reference sequence). CDR3 loop: CASSYSAGTGGSYEQYF. The CDR3 DNA reads TGTGCCAGCAGTTACTCAGCCGGGACAGGGGGTTCCTACGAGCAGTACTTC.

This clonotype was seen at least ten times. The rearrangement uses TRBV5-6 and TRBJ2-3, with 13 bases lining up with TRBD2. This CDR3 has 16 residues. Losses at the gene ends were 4 bases for V and 1 base for J; bases not matched to a gene: 3. Germline CDR1 SGHDT, CDR2 YYEEEE. The CDR3 region is CASSPGLAGGTDTQYF. CDR3 DNA: TGTGCCAGCAGCCCCGGACTAGCGGGGGGCACAGATACGCAGTATTTT. Together with reference TRBV5-6 and TRBJ2-3, the CDR3 gives the full variable domain: DAGVTQSPTHLIKTRGQQVTLRCSPKSGHDTVSWYQQALGQGPQFIFQYYEEEERQRGNFPDRFSGHQFPNYSSELNVNALLLGDSALYLCASSPGLAGGTDTQYFGPGTRLTVL.

This clonotype has more than one count but fewer than ten. V and J are TRBV29-1 and TRBJ1-5; 7 bases map to TRBD1. The CDR3 consists of 13 residues. Germline CDR1 and CDR2: SQVTM and ANQGSEA. The J segment lost 2 bases and the V segment lost 6 bases, leaving 4 bases of the junction unmatched. The chain's CDR3 is CSVADRGNQPQHF. Written as DNA, the CDR3 is TGCAGCGTGGCTGACAGGGGCAATCAGCCCCAGCATTTT.

This clonotype was observed many times. The chain uses TRBV7-9 and TRBJ2-5; TRBD2 matches at 8 bases. Trimming took 6 bases from V and 4 from J; bases not matched to a gene: 4. CDR3 size: 13 residues. Per the germline V gene, CDR1 is SEHNR and CDR2 is FQNEAQ (reference sequence). CDR3 loop: CASRVTSGETQYF. CDR3 nucleotides: TGTGCCAGCAGAGTCACTAGCGGAGAGACCCAGTACTTC.

With respect to this clonotype: The junction departs from germline at one end; a sequencing error may be responsible. V usage is TRBV20-1 and J usage is TRBJ2-3; D is possibly TRBD2 (5 bases). CDR1 DFQATT and CDR2 SNEGSKA come from the germline V gene (reference sequence). This CDR3 comprises 12 residues. The CDR3 is CSARPSTDSQYF. The CDR3 coding sequence is TGCAGTGCCAGGCCTAGCACAGATTCGCAGTATTTT.

This clonotype was detected ten times or more. The V call is TRBV29-1, the J call TRBJ2-7; possibly TRBD1 or TRBD2 for D (5 bases each). Germline V CDR1 and CDR2: SQVTM, ANQGSEA. The CDR3 is 17 amino acids. With 2 bases removed from V and 2 bases from J, the gap between germline ends came to 22 bases. This CDR3 reads CSVEPGSANGAPYEQYF. DNA for the CDR3: TGCAGCGTTGAACCGGGGTCTGCCAACGGGGCACCCTACGAGCAGTACTTC.

This clonotype occurred many times. V is TRBV10-1 and J is TRBJ2-5, with unresolved D. The CDR3 sequence is 12 residues long. V lost 8 bases to trimming and J lost 5 bases, with 12 bases between them. Germline CDR1 is WNHNN and CDR2 is SYGVQD (reference sequence). The CDR3 region is CASQGLGETQYF. The CDR3 DNA reads TGCGCCAGCCAAGGGTTAGGGGAGACCCAGTACTTC.

This clonotype has at least ten counts. The J gene is TRBJ1-1, the V gene TRBV6-8; D unclear. The germline V and J ends were trimmed by 2 bases and 0 bases, with 22 bases remaining between them. This CDR3 has 19 amino acids. Germline V gene data show CDR1 as MNHGY and CDR2 as SAAAGT. CDR3: CASSYTPAGRAQVNTEAFF. CDR3 DNA: TGTGCCAGCAGTTACACCCCGGCAGGCCGGGCGCAGGTGAACACTGAAGCTTTCTTT.